The rows below give T cell receptor beta chains drawn from one sample of a study of T cells after yellow fever vaccination. MiXCR, run by TCRdb on the 5' RACE reads, gives a single entry per CDR3 protein. The sample comprises 110,000 to 150,000 distinct CDR3 sequences, roughly 6.7% of which are singletons, and about 0.6% rests with the top ten. The sample in question was CD4+ T cells sorted from PBMCs, obtained 10 days after the yellow fever booster vaccination. These receptors originate from a man aged 25-45 years who received the YFV17D yellow fever vaccine. The CDR3 runs from the conserved cysteine through the conserved F or W. A D gene is named only where the DNA matches it firmly. Size values are once, few and many counts, or a class for expanded clones, and some rows have none.

D	J	size	V	CDR3	DNA
-	TRBJ1-6	-	TRBV11-2	CASSLGRQPGHSSYNSPLHF	TGTGCCAGCAGCTTAGGGAGGCAACCGGGACACAGCTCCTATAATTCACCCCTCCACTTT
-	TRBJ2-7	many	TRBV25-1	CASQNQVNEQYF	TGTGCCAGCCAGAACCAGGTGAACGAGCAGTACTTC
-	TRBJ2-7	many	TRBV20-1	CSASWRGSGYEQYF	TGCAGTGCTAGTTGGAGGGGTAGCGGTTACGAGCAGTACTTC
TRBD2	TRBJ2-2	many	TRBV20-1	CSATTSGISGELFF	TGCAGTGCTACGACTAGCGGGATTTCCGGGGAGCTGTTTTTT
-	TRBJ2-1	many	TRBV5-1	CASSSVGNNEQFF	TGCGCCAGCAGCTCCGTTGGAAACAATGAGCAGTTCTTC
TRBD1	TRBJ1-3	few	TRBV9	CASSVLGGLDSGNTIYF	TGTGCCAGCAGCGTTCTAGGGGGCCTAGATTCTGGAAACACCATATATTTT
-	TRBJ1-1	-	TRBV12-3/TRBV12-4	CASSLGGAHGNTEAFF	TGTGCCAGCAGTTTAGGGGGGGCGCATGGGAACACTGAAGCTTTCTTT
TRBD2	TRBJ2-3	many	TRBV18	CASSPGLDTDTQYF	TGTGCCAGCTCACCAGGACTAGATACAGATACGCAGTATTTT
-	TRBJ2-7	few	TRBV6-5	CASSLAPGPSYEQYF	TGTGCCAGCAGCTTAGCCCCCGGACCCTCCTACGAGCAGTACTTC
-	TRBJ2-1	few	TRBV5-1	CASSLAVGGNEQFF	TGCGCCAGCAGCTTGGCCGTAGGTGGAAATGAGCAGTTCTTC
TRBD2	TRBJ2-1	many	TRBV5-1	CASSSSGNYNEQFF	TGCGCCAGCAGTAGTAGCGGGAATTACAATGAGCAGTTCTTC
-	TRBJ1-1	many	TRBV2	CASNPQSLRRSEAFF	TGTGCCAGCAATCCTCAGTCACTAAGGAGGTCTGAAGCTTTCTTT
-	TRBJ2-4	many	TRBV5-1	CASSSADAADIQYF	TGCGCCAGCAGCTCCGCGGACGCGGCAGACATTCAGTACTTC
-	TRBJ2-3	many	TRBV5-1	CASSHGSGGTDTQYF	TGCGCCAGCAGCCACGGTAGCGGAGGCACAGATACGCAGTATTTT
-	TRBJ2-1	many	TRBV20-1	CSALRRRAGGNEQFF	TGCAGTGCCCTACGACGGAGGGCAGGAGGGAATGAGCAGTTCTTC
TRBD1	TRBJ2-1	many	TRBV29-1	CRDQGDSFPRSYNEQFF	TGCAGGGATCAGGGGGACAGCTTCCCCCGGAGCTACAATGAGCAGTTCTTC
-	TRBJ2-6	many	TRBV10-1	CASSDSHSGANVLTF	TGCGCCAGCAGTGATTCCCACTCTGGGGCCAACGTCCTGACTTTC
-	TRBJ2-3	many	TRBV5-1	CASSWVGGSTDTQYF	TGCGCCAGCAGCTGGGTTGGTGGGAGCACAGATACGCAGTATTTT
-	TRBJ1-2	-	TRBV5-6	CASSLDPDGNYGYTF	TGTGCCAGCAGCTTGGACCCGGACGGAAATTATGGCTACACCTTC
-	TRBJ2-1	many	TRBV24-1	CATSDGSALSYNEQFF	TGTGCCACCAGTGACGGTAGCGCCCTCTCCTACAATGAGCAGTTCTTC
-	TRBJ2-6	many	TRBV18	CASSVAASGANVLTF	TGTGCCAGCTCAGTGGCAGCCTCTGGGGCCAACGTCCTGACTTTC
-	TRBJ2-2	many	TRBV10-3	CAISGENSVANTGELFF	TGTGCCATCAGTGGTGAAAATAGCGTCGCGAACACCGGGGAGCTGTTTTTT
-	TRBJ1-5	-	TRBV19	CASSMVRTGNQPQHF	TGTGCCAGTAGTATGGTTCGGACGGGCAATCAGCCCCAGCATTTT
TRBD1	TRBJ1-1	many	TRBV18	CASSQETGMDTEAFF	TGTGCCAGCTCACAGGAGACAGGGATGGACACTGAAGCTTTCTTT
-	TRBJ2-3	many	TRBV20-1	CSAGDFITDTQYF	TGCAGTGCTGGGGATTTCATTACAGATACGCAGTATTTT
-	TRBJ2-7	many	TRBV2	CASSPGQGLWGGQYF	TGTGCCAGCAGTCCCGGACAGGGCCTCTGGGGGGGGCAGTACTTC
TRBD1	TRBJ2-7	many	TRBV12-3/TRBV12-4	CASSSAPGTGTF	TGTGCCAGCAGCTCCGCACCCGGGACAGGGACCTTC
TRBD2	TRBJ2-7	-	TRBV7-9	CASSSRRSGNEQYF	TGTGCCAGCAGCTCTAGACGGAGCGGGAACGAGCAGTACTTC
-	TRBJ2-7	many	TRBV28	CASSLQGLRIEQYF	TGTGCCAGCAGTTTGCAGGGGTTGAGGATCGAGCAGTACTTC
-	TRBJ2-7	many	TRBV5-6	CASSLGGDISYEQYF	TGTGCCAGCAGCTTGGGTGGGGATATATCCTACGAGCAGTACTTC
TRBD2	TRBJ2-7	many	TRBV6-2/TRBV6-3	CASRTSGPFHEQYF	TGTGCCAGCAGGACTAGCGGTCCCTTTCACGAGCAGTACTTC
-	TRBJ1-5	many	TRBV21-1	CASSNRDSGTQPQHF	TGTGCCAGCAGCAACCGGGACAGTGGAACACAGCCCCAGCATTTT
-	TRBJ2-5	few	TRBV18	CASSPNGGGETQYF	TGTGCCAGCTCACCGAACGGAGGGGGCGAGACCCAGTACTTC
-	TRBJ2-1	many	TRBV21-1	CASSKIVPSSYNEQFF	TGTGCCAGCAGCAAAATAGTTCCCAGCTCCTACAATGAGCAGTTCTTC
TRBD2	TRBJ2-1	many	TRBV5-1	CASNKAGGRDEQFF	TGCGCCAGTAATAAAGCGGGAGGCAGGGATGAGCAGTTCTTC
TRBD1	TRBJ1-1	many	TRBV6-2/TRBV6-3	CASSFDRANTEAFF	TGTGCCAGCAGCTTTGACAGGGCGAACACTGAAGCTTTCTTT
-	TRBJ1-3	many	TRBV12-3/TRBV12-4	CASSLADGSSGNTIYF	TGTGCCAGCAGTTTAGCTGACGGTAGCTCTGGAAACACCATATATTTT
TRBD2	TRBJ2-7	many	TRBV7-2	CASSLKAGGGYEQYF	TGTGCCAGCAGCTTAAAGGCGGGGGGGGGCTACGAGCAGTACTTC
TRBD2	TRBJ2-1	-	TRBV6-2/TRBV6-3	CASSTTSGRANYNEQFF	TGTGCCAGCAGCACGACTAGCGGGAGGGCCAACTATAATGAGCAGTTCTTC
TRBD1	TRBJ2-7	many	TRBV10-3	CAISESRTGDEQYF	TGTGCCATCAGTGAGTCAAGGACAGGGGACGAGCAGTACTTC
-	TRBJ2-7	many	TRBV12-3/TRBV12-4	CASSPGNYEQYF	TGTGCCAGCAGTCCGGGGAACTACGAGCAGTACTTC